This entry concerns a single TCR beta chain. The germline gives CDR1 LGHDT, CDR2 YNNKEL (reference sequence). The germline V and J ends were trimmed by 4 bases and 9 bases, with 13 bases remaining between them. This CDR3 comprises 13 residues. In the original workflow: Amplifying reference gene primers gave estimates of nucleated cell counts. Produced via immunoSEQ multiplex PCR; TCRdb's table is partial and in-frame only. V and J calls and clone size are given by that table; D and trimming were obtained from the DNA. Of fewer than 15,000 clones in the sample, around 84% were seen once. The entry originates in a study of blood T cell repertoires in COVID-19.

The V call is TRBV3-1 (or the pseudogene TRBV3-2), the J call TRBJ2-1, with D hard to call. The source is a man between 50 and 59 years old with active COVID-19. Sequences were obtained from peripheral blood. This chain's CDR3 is CASSPKAVAEQFF. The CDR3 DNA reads TGTGCCAGCAGCCCAAAGGCGGTTGCTGAGCAGTTCTTC.